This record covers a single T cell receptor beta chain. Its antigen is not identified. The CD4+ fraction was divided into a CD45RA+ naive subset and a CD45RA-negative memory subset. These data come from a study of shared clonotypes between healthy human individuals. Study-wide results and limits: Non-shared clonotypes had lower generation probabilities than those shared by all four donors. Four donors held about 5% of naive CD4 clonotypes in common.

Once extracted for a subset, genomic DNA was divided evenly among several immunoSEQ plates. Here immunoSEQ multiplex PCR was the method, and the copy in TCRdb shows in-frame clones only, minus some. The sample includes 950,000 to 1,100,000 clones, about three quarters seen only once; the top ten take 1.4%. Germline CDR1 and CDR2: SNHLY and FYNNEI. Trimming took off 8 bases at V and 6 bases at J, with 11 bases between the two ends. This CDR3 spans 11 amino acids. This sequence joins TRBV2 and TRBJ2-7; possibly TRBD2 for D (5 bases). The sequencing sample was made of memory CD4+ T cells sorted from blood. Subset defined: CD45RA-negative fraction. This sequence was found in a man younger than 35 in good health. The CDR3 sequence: CASSGFSEQYF. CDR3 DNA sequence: TGTGCCAGCTCGGGGTTCTCCGAGCAGTACTTC.